This TCR beta chain is drawn from a study of T-cell memory formation after mild COVID-19. Across the study: There were largely donor-specific TCR clusters. Study-level findings and limits: In second-wave clones peaking day 37, SARS-CoV-2 specificity remained unconfirmed.

TCRdb passed the 5' RACE reads through MiXCR, listing each CDR3 protein once. The sample carries some 48,000 distinct CDR3 sequences, 9.5% to 15% recorded once. In germline, CDR1 is SGHNT, CDR2 YENEEA. The CDR3 loop spans 13 amino acids. V lost 5 bases to trimming and J lost 6 bases, with 10 bases between them. This clonotype has only a few counts. Its target is not known. The sequence came from a man younger than 35 who had mild COVID-19 (a few samples of this study predate the infection). Cell type and time point are not known. The sequenced material came from PBMCs or a T cell subset sorted from them (not recorded which). The chain uses TRBV11-3 and TRBJ2-2; D may be TRBD1 (5 bases). The CDR3 sequence is CASSKQGPGELFF. CDR3 sequence (DNA): TGTGCCAGCAGCAAGCAGGGCCCCGGGGAGCTGTTTTTT.